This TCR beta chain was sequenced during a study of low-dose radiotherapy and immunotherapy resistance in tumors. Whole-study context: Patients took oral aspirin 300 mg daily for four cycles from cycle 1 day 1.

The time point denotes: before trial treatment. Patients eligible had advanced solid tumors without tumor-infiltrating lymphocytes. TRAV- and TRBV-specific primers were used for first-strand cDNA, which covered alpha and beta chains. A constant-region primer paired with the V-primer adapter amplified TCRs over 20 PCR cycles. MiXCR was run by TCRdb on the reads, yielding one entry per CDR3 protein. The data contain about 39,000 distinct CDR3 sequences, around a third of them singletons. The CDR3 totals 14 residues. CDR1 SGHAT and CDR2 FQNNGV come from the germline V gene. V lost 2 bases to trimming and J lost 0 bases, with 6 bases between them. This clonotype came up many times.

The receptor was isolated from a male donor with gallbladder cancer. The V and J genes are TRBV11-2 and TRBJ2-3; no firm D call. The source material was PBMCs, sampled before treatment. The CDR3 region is CASSLWESTDTQYF. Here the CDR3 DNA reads TGTGCCAGCAGCTTATGGGAAAGCACAGATACGCAGTATTTT.